Below, 9 T cell receptor beta chains from the same sample are listed, as sequenced in a study of control samples from healthy donors and cancer patients. Profiled with immunoSEQ multiplex PCR; TCRdb holds only in-frame clones, not every one. The data contain tens of thousands of clones, more than 85% of them singletons. Sequencing used blood. The receptor source for this set is a woman aged 45-59 years in good health.

The chain couples TRBV19 to TRBJ2-7; TRBD2 agrees at 10 bases. The V gene end was trimmed by 4 bases and the J gene end by 0 bases; junction bases not matched to a gene: 9. CDR3 length: 17 amino acids. CDR1 and CDR2 (germline): LNHDA, SQIVND (reference sequence). For the CDR3, the DNA is TGTGCCAGTAGTAGGTCTAGCGGGAGTAGTCGCTCCTACGAGCAGTACTTC. As protein: CASSRSSGSSRSYEQYF. Filled out from reference TRBV19 and TRBJ2-7, the complete variable domain reads DGGITQSPKYLFRKEGQNVTLSCEQNLNHDAMYWYRQDPGQGLRLIYYSQIVNDFQKGDIAEGYSVSREKKESFPLTVTSAQKNPTAFYLCASSRSSGSSRSYEQYFGPGTRLTVT.

This rearrangement joins TRBV9 to TRBJ1-1; D unresolved. Looked up from germline, CDR1 is SGDLS and CDR2 is YYNGEE. With 0 bases removed from V and 8 bases from J, the gap between germline ends came to 14 bases. This CDR3 spans 14 amino acids. The DNA of the CDR3 is TGTGCCAGCAGCGTAGAAATGGGCAGTATGGAAGCTTTCTTT. Encoded protein: CASSVEMGSMEAFF.

V and J are TRBV5-8 and TRBJ2-1, with D unresolved. The CDR3 extends over 13 amino acids. Trimming took 4 bases from V and 4 from J, leaving 9 bases between them. Germline V CDR1 and CDR2: SGHTS, YDEGEE. The CDR3: CASSPLPYNEQFF. The CDR3 DNA reads as TGTGCCAGCAGCCCCTTACCGTACAATGAGCAGTTCTTC.

The rearrangement joins TRBV6-6 to TRBJ2-7; 7 bases line up with TRBD2. The V gene's germline CDR1 is MNHNY and CDR2 SVGAGI (reference sequence). The length of the CDR3 is 15 residues. V lost 2 bases to trimming and J lost 1 base; unmatched junction nucleotides: 5. The CDR3 spells CASSYTAGVSYEQYF. The CDR3 DNA reads as TGTGCCAGCAGTTACACGGCGGGAGTATCCTACGAGCAGTACTTC.

The J gene is TRBJ1-6, the V gene TRBV1. TRBV1 corresponds to a pseudogene. The CDR3 is made up of 16 amino acids. This chain's CDR3 is CTSSQEPGRYNSPLHF. CDR3 bases: TGCACCAGCAGCCAAGAACCCGGAAGATATAATTCACCCCTCCACTTT.

In DNA, the CDR3 is TGCGCCAGCAGCTTGGGGTTGACAGGGGAGGGAGAGACCCAGTACTTC. It is translated as CASSLGLTGEGETQYF. The chain joins TRBV5-1 to TRBJ2-5; maybe TRBD1 (8 bases). Germline CDR1 and CDR2: SGHRS and YFSETQ. V was pared by 0 bases and J by 4 bases, with 16 bases between. This CDR3 is 16 amino acids long.

This rearrangement joins TRBV5-4 to TRBJ2-7; 9 positions match TRBD1. The V segment lost 5 bases and the J segment 5 bases; nucleotides outside the gene matches: 5. CDR3 length: 13 amino acids. Germline values: CDR1 SGHNT, CDR2 YYREEE (reference sequence). The CDR3 sequence is CASSWTGVHEQYF. The CDR3 nucleotides read TGTGCCAGCAGTTGGACAGGGGTCCACGAGCAGTACTTC.

The genes are TRBV10-3 and TRBJ2-5, with 9 bases identical to TRBD1. Germline assignment: CDR1 ENHRY and CDR2 SYGVKD. The CDR3 is 14 residues long. The V segment lost 6 bases and the J segment 1 base; nucleotides outside the gene matches: 3. The CDR3, as DNA: TGTGCCATCAGCGGGACAGGGAGCCAAGAGACCCAGTACTTC. Translating gives CAISGTGSQETQYF.

The chain employs TRBV4-2 and TRBJ2-7; 8 bases match TRBD2. The germline CDR1 and CDR2 sequences are LGHNA and YNFKEQ. The CDR3 is 17 amino acids. Germline trimming cut 0 bases from V and 3 bases from J; bases unmatched to any gene: 10. The CDR3: CASSQDLGRLANYEQYF. DNA of the CDR3: TGTGCCAGCAGCCAAGATTTAGGGAGACTAGCGAACTACGAGCAGTACTTC.